These 14 T cell receptor beta chains share one sample of origin, sequenced in a study of identical twins. One entry per CDR3 protein, called by TCRdb with MiXCR from the 5' RACE reads. The sample has around 370,000 distinct CDR3 sequences; roughly 9% are singletons. Sequenced material: naive T cells sorted from blood. The receptors come from a woman aged 50 to 65 in good health.

The genes are TRBV4-1 and TRBJ2-2; a possible D gene is TRBD1 (7 bases). The V gene's germline CDR1 is MGHRA and CDR2 YSYEKL. This CDR3 has 16 residues. The ends were cut back, 1 base at V and 6 bases at J, with 15 bases in the middle. CDR3 bases: TGCGCCAGCAGCCAAGTATCCGGCAGGGGGGCCGGGGAGCTGTTTTTT. Translation: CASSQVSGRGAGELFF.

The chain links TRBV20-1 to TRBJ2-1; D gene uncertain. Trimming removed 2 bases at V and 3 bases at J, with 20 bases between. This CDR3 contains 17 residues. Germline CDR1 and CDR2: DFQATT and SNEGSKA (reference sequence). In nucleotides, the CDR3 is TGCAGTGCTAGACCCCACCTTGGCAGCTTTTACTACAATGAGCAGTTCTTC. Encoded protein: CSARPHLGSFYYNEQFF.

The J gene is TRBJ1-1, the V gene TRBV12-3 or TRBV12-4, with 7 bases fitting TRBD1. This CDR3 is 11 amino acids long. The ends lost 5 bases at V and 10 bases at J; junction bases unmatched: 4. The CDR3 here is CASSTTGLAFF. The CDR3 DNA sequence: TGTGCCAGCAGTACGACAGGGTTAGCTTTCTTT.

This clonotype was seen ten or more times. The chain joins TRBV12-3 or TRBV12-4 to TRBJ1-1; no clear D gene. This CDR3 contains 13 residues. V gave up 3 bases and J gave up 1 base, with 6 bases separating them. Here the CDR3 reads CASSFSQNTEAFF. The CDR3 region has the DNA TGTGCCAGCAGTTTTTCCCAGAACACTGAAGCTTTCTTT.

This clonotype was found a few times. The CDR3 here is CASSLSVRPEDTQYF. CDR3 coding DNA: TGTGCCAGCAGCTTGTCCGTGAGGCCGGAGGATACGCAGTATTTT. The chain has TRBV11-3 and TRBJ2-3; D gene unclear. Germline CDR1 reads SGHNT; CDR2 reads YENEEA. V lost 3 bases to trimming and J lost 6 bases, with 16 bases between them. The CDR3 sequence is 15 residues long.

In this sample, this clonotype turned up many times. CDR3 DNA: TGTGCCAGCAGCGCCCGTTTGACAGGGTACGAGCAGTACTTC. It specifies CASSARLTGYEQYF. The chain couples TRBV9 to TRBJ2-7; 7 positions match TRBD1. CDR1 is SGDLS, CDR2 YYNGEE, per germline. The CDR3 runs 14 residues. After removal of 3 bases from V and 4 bases from J, the junction contained 7 bases not matched to a gene. Combining the CDR3 with reference TRBV9 and TRBJ2-7 gives the whole variable domain DSGVTQTPKHLITATGQRVTLRCSPRSGDLSVYWYQQSLDQGLQFLIQYYNGEERAKGNILERFSAQQFPDLHSELNLSSLELGDSALYFCASSARLTGYEQYFGPGTRLTVT.

The V call is TRBV20-1, the J call TRBJ2-3; 12 nucleotides align to TRBD2. Losses at the gene ends were 2 bases for V and 7 bases for J; bases not matched to a gene: 4. The CDR3 is 14 amino acids. Germline CDR1 DFQATT, CDR2 SNEGSKA (reference sequence). In DNA, the CDR3 is TGCAGTGCTAGACCTAGCGGGAGGGGGAATACGCAGTATTTT. It yields the protein CSARPSGRGNTQYF.

V usage is TRBV20-1 and J usage is TRBJ2-7, with no clear D. Per the germline V gene, CDR1 is DFQATT and CDR2 is SNEGSKA (reference sequence). V shed 0 bases and J shed 3 bases, with 9 bases lying between them. The CDR3 sequence is 13 residues long. CDR3 amino acids: CSARDLASYEQYV. The CDR3 DNA follows: TGCAGTGCTAGAGATCTGGCGAGCTACGAGCAGTACGTC.

This sequence joins TRBV12-3 or TRBV12-4 and TRBJ2-7; the match to TRBD2 covers 7 bases. The ends lost 0 bases at V and 12 bases at J; junction bases unmatched: 11. The CDR3 runs to 14 residues. CDR3 sequence (DNA): TGTGCCAGCAGTTTAGCGCCGGGAGGCCTACGGTTGTACGTC. Translation: CASSLAPGGLRLYV.

The V and J genes are TRBV2 and TRBJ2-3; D gene unclear. V was shortened by 6 bases and J by 6 bases, with 16 bases between the two germline ends. Germline lookup yields CDR1 SNHLY and CDR2 FYNNEI. The CDR3 consists of 14 residues. The CDR3 nucleotides read TGTGCCAGCAGGCAAAGCATTTGGGGTGATACGCAGTATTTT. The encoded protein is CASRQSIWGDTQYF.

The chain is built from TRBV14 and TRBJ2-2; 9 nucleotides match TRBD1. The CDR3 sequence is 19 residues long. V lost 1 base, J lost 7 bases, and 16 bases stayed unmatched. The V gene's germline CDR1 is SGHDN and CDR2 FVKESK. CDR3 residues: CASSQGSGGRDRVIGELFF. The CDR3 DNA reads TGTGCCAGCAGCCAAGGGAGCGGCGGCCGGGACAGGGTTATCGGGGAGCTGTTTTTT.

This clonotype was picked up a small number of times. The chain has TRBV29-1 and TRBJ2-2; 10 bases match TRBD2. J lost 7 bases, V lost 4 bases, and 12 bases had no gene match. This CDR3 has 16 residues. Germline V gene data show CDR1 as SQVTM and CDR2 as ANQGSEA. CDR3 sequence reads: CSVGSISGRASGELFF. CDR3 in DNA: TGCAGCGTTGGCTCTATAAGCGGGAGGGCCAGCGGGGAGCTGTTTTTT.

This clonotype has a handful of counts. The chain links TRBV14 to TRBJ2-5, with 7 bases matching TRBD1. This CDR3 is built from 14 residues. J was trimmed by 5 bases and V by 3 bases; bases with no gene match: 6. Looked up from germline, CDR1 is SGHDN and CDR2 is FVKESK. The chain's CDR3 is CASSQLTGLETQYF. CDR3 nucleotides: TGTGCCAGCAGCCAGCTGACAGGGCTGGAGACCCAGTACTTC. The entire variable domain, with the rest obtained from reference TRBV14 and TRBJ2-5, is as follows: EAGVTQFPSHSVIEKGQTVTLRCDPISGHDNLYWYRRVMGKEIKFLLHFVKESKQDESGMPNNRFLAERTGGTYSTLKVQPAELEDSGVYFCASSQLTGLETQYFGPGTRLLVL.

A remark on this clonotype: The junction shows a germline mismatch at one end, possibly a read error. The chain combines TRBV29-1 with TRBJ2-7; no clear D gene. Germline V gene lookup returns CDR1 SQVTM and CDR2 ANQGSEA. This CDR3 has 12 amino acids. The CDR3 reads CSVEYSTYDQYF. CDR3 DNA sequence: TGCAGCGTTGAGTACAGTACCTACGATCAGTACTTC.